One and the same sample provided the 5 T cell receptor beta chains below, sequenced in a study of tissue T cells after allogeneic stem cell transplantation. The time point was: mouse harvest day 7 after allogeneic transplant. Mouse grafts combined 10^7 T-cell-depleted bone marrow cells with 10^6 splenic CD5+ T cells. TCRdb's table, derived via immunoSEQ multiplex PCR, lists solely in-frame clones and lacks some. The data show 2,500 to 3,500 clones, about 50% seen once. Sequenced: gut tissue. The receptors come from a female BALB/c mouse given C57BL/6 T cells with graft-versus-host disease after an allogeneic hematopoietic cell transplant.

A word on this clone: Gene names are the mouse ones. With the read ending 1 residue before the CDR3 end, the germline J gene is used to fill in that end. This chain joins TRBV12-2 and TRBJ2-3, with D hard to call. Germline CDR1 and CDR2: SGHLS and HYDKME. This CDR3 has 15 amino acids. The V and J ends lost 2 bases and 1 base respectively, with 12 bases between them. This chain's CDR3 is CASSPRAPGAETLYF. Incomplete CDR3 DNA: TGTGCCAGCTCTCCCCGGGCCCCTGGTGCAGAAACGCTGTAT.

For this clone: Gene names follow the mouse nomenclature. Coverage ceases 1 residue before the CDR3 finishes, and the germline J gene fills in the end. The chain is built from TRBV16 and TRBJ2-7; 7 positions agree with TRBD2. This CDR3 has 14 amino acids. The ends lost 1 base at V and 2 bases at J; junction bases unmatched: 2. Looked up from germline, CDR1 is SGHSA and CDR2 is FRNQAP. The CDR3 loop reads CASSLGGGAYEQYF. Partial CDR3 DNA: TGTGCAAGCAGCTTAGGGGGGGGAGCCTATGAACAGTAC.

To note about this clone: Mouse germline and gene names are used. The CDR3 end lies 1 residue beyond the end of the read and is filled in from the germline J gene. The chain uses TRBV14 and TRBJ1-5; 8 bases align to TRBD1. Germline V gives CDR1 SGHDT, CDR2 FRDEAV. Germline trimming cut 4 bases from V and 0 bases from J; bases unmatched to any gene: 3. This CDR3 is built from 15 residues. CDR3 loop: CASSDRGYNNQAPLF. The sequenced part of the CDR3 DNA is TGTGCCAGCAGTGACAGGGGCTATAACAACCAGGCTCCGCTT.

With regard to this clone: Genes here carry mouse names. The CDR3 is cut off 1 residue early in the read; its end comes from the germline J gene. V gene TRBV26 combines with J gene TRBJ1-4; 7 bases align to TRBD1. CDR1 and CDR2 from the germline V gene are KGHPV and FQNQEV (reference sequence). V was pared by 0 bases and J by 3 bases, with 1 base of the junction left unmatched. The CDR3 spans 15 residues. CDR3 loop: CASSLSTGTNERLFF. The part of the CDR3 DNA that was read is TGTGCCAGCAGTCTGTCGACAGGGACCAACGAAAGATTATTT.

This clone was counted a few times. Gene names are mouse gene names. Coverage ceases 1 residue before the CDR3 finishes, and the germline J gene fills in the end. The chain employs TRBV19 and TRBJ1-2; D gene ambiguous. CDR1 FNHDT and CDR2 SITEND come from the germline V gene (reference sequence). Deletions cut 4 bases from V and 3 bases from J, with 10 bases between. CDR3 length: 13 amino acids. The DNA read from the CDR3 is TGTGCCAGCAGTCCCGGGCAGGACTCCGACTACACC. It codes for CASSPGQDSDYT. The full CDR3 protein reads CASSPGQDSDYTF.